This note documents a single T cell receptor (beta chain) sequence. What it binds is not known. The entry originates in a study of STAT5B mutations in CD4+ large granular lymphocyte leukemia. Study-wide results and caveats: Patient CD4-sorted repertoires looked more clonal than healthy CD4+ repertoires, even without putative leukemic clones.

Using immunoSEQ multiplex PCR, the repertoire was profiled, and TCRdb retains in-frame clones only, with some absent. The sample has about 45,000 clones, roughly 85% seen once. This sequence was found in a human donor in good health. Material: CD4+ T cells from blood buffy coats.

The CDR3: CASSEGLRTDTQYF. CDR3 DNA: TGTGCCAGCAGTGAGGGACTTCGCACAGATACGCAGTATTTT. The chain links TRBV6-1 to TRBJ2-3; D might be TRBD2 (6 bases). Trimming left V 3 bases short and J 1 base short, with 8 bases between. CDR1 is MNHNS, CDR2 SASEGT, per germline. This CDR3 region has 14 residues.